The 11 T cell receptor beta chains below come from one sample, sequenced in a study of cytomegalovirus exposure and HLA in healthy donors (dated 2017 in TCRdb). Library preparation was by the immunoSEQ multiplex PCR assay. TCRdb obtained this table from immuneACCESS and retained in-frame rearrangements with V and J assigned. These tables miss some clones; where compared with another copy, unresolved V genes account for less than half of the shortfall, and the remainder is unexplained. Here the sample has under 250,000 clones; about 87% occur a single time. 2.5% to 3% of the sample comes from the top ten. The sample taken for sequencing was PBMCs. These receptors were obtained from a man between 18 and 29 years old in good health and CMV-seronegative.

V usage is TRBV28 and J usage is TRBJ2-7; 8 bases fit TRBD1. V gave up 8 bases and J gave up 4 bases; unmatched junction bases: 10. The CDR3 totals 14 residues. Per the germline V gene, CDR1 is MDHEN and CDR2 is SYDVKM. In DNA form, the CDR3 reads TGTGCCAGCCTACCAGGGGGCACGGGTTACGAGCAGTACTTC. This sequence encodes CASLPGGTGYEQYF.

The rearrangement uses TRBV5-6 and TRBJ2-3; 7 bases align to TRBD1. The V gene's germline CDR1 is SGHDT and CDR2 YYEEEE. The CDR3 is made up of 14 amino acids. V lost 4 bases and J lost 1; bases outside the gene matches: 3. The CDR3 bases are TGTGCCAGCAGCCTCGGGACAGGCACAGATACGCAGTATTTT. The encoded protein is CASSLGTGTDTQYF.

The sample holds one count of this clone. CDR3 coding DNA: TGCGCCAGTACGGGGGGATCAACTAATGAAAAACTGTTTTTT. It translates to CASTGGSTNEKLFF. The rearrangement links TRBV5-1 to TRBJ1-4, with a tentative D call TRBD1 (5 bases). The CDR3 extends over 14 amino acids. The ends were cut back, 8 bases at V and 0 bases at J, with 11 bases in the middle. In germline, CDR1 is SGHRS, CDR2 YFSETQ.

This chain joins TRBV6-1 and TRBJ1-5; possible D gene TRBD1, 6 bases. This CDR3 comprises 14 residues. CDR1 and CDR2 (germline): MNHNS, SASEGT. The V end was cut by 6 bases, the J end by 4 bases, with 13 bases between. CDR3 amino acids: CASRLQGGNQPQHF. The DNA of the CDR3 is TGTGCCAGCAGGCTACAGGGTGGAAATCAGCCCCAGCATTTT.

The chain uses TRBV27 and TRBJ2-7; 7 bases are shared with TRBD1. Germline-derived CDR1 and CDR2 are MNHEY and SMNVEV (reference sequence). The CDR3 runs to 14 residues. The J segment lost 3 bases and the V segment lost 6 bases, leaving 8 bases of the junction unmatched. The CDR3 reads CASSPGQTYYEQYF. CDR3 nucleotide sequence: TGTGCCAGCAGCCCGGGACAGACGTACTACGAGCAGTACTTC.

Details on this clone: The junction and the germline gene differ at one end; a read error may be behind it. The chain links TRBV7-2 to TRBJ2-5; D unresolved. CDR3 size: 12 residues. Germline V gives CDR1 SGHTA, CDR2 FQGNSA. Written as DNA, the CDR3 is TGTGCCAGCAGTTTAGTCACTGAGACCCAGTACTTC. Its protein is CASSLVTETQYF.

This chain connects TRBV28 to TRBJ1-2; D is uncertain. V gave up 3 bases and J gave up 8 bases, with 13 bases separating them. CDR1 is MDHEN, CDR2 SYDVKM, per germline. The CDR3 has 13 residues. This CDR3 is CASSFKSSRGYTF. In DNA form, the CDR3 reads TGTGCCAGCAGTTTTAAGTCTTCTCGGGGCTACACCTTC.

This clone has a single count. V gene TRBV28 combines with J gene TRBJ1-5; weak D call: TRBD1 (6 bases). CDR1 is MDHEN, CDR2 SYDVKM, per germline. V dropped 1 base and J dropped 5 bases, with 9 bases sitting between them. The CDR3 sequence is 14 residues long. The CDR3 here is CASSLLGTYQPQHF. The CDR3 coding sequence is TGTGCCAGCAGTTTATTGGGGACATATCAGCCCCAGCATTTT.

This rearrangement joins TRBV18 to TRBJ2-1; TRBD1 is a possible D gene (6 bases). Germline CDR1 is KGHSH and CDR2 is LQKENI. CDR3 size: 16 residues. V lost 1 base and J 0 bases, leaving 10 bases between the germline ends. The CDR3 region is CASSPLGGSSYNEQFF. CDR3 nucleotides: TGTGCCAGCTCACCACTAGGGGGAAGCTCCTACAATGAGCAGTTCTTC.

Only a few counts were recorded for this clone. This chain connects TRBV6-1 to TRBJ1-5, with 7 positions matching TRBD1. The CDR3 is made up of 15 amino acids. CDR1 MNHNS and CDR2 SASEGT come from the germline V gene. The J segment lost 0 bases and the V segment lost 3 bases, leaving 2 bases of the junction unmatched. CDR3 sequence: CASSDTGVSNQPQHF. CDR3 nucleotide sequence: TGTGCCAGCAGTGACACAGGGGTTAGCAATCAGCCCCAGCATTTT.

This chain joins TRBV10-3 and TRBJ2-7; 9 nucleotides line up with TRBD1. The CDR3 contains 16 residues. The germline CDR1 and CDR2 sequences are ENHRY and SYGVKD. V was clipped by 0 bases and J by 4 bases; unmatched bases: 7. CDR3 residues: CAISESPGQGDYEQYF. In nucleotides, the CDR3 is TGTGCCATCAGTGAGTCCCCGGGACAGGGAGATTACGAGCAGTACTTC.